The rows below give T cell receptor beta chains drawn from one sample of a study of cytomegalovirus exposure and HLA in healthy donors. Here immunoSEQ multiplex PCR was the method, and the copy in TCRdb shows in-frame clones only, minus some. The table has about 140,000 clones, roughly four fifths seen once. The material sequenced was PBMCs. The origin of the receptors is a man between 18 and 35 years old in good health and CMV-seropositive. Both conserved end residues are part of each CDR3. The D gene is left open where the match is weak. The size entry is marked missing in some rows and otherwise reads once, few, many or a size class.

v_call	d_call	clone_size	cdr3_length	j_call	cdr3_nt	cdr3_aa
TRBV5-1	-	-	12	TRBJ1-2	TGCGCCAGCAGCTTGGCCGGGGAAGGCTACACCTTC	CASSLAGEGYTF
TRBV28	TRBD1	once	15	TRBJ2-7	TGTGCCAGCAGTTCCCTTACAGGGGGCTGGTACGAGCAGTACTTC	CASSSLTGGWYEQYF
TRBV29-1	TRBD2	-	14	TRBJ2-1	TGCAGCGTCGGGAGGGCCGGGGGTCGCGATGAGCAGTTCTTC	CSVGRAGGRDEQFF
TRBV28	-	-	15	TRBJ1-2	TGTGCCAGCAGTTTAATCCCAGAACCAATCTATGGCTACACCTTC	CASSLIPEPIYGYTF
TRBV4-1	-	-	14	TRBJ1-4	TGCGCCAGCAGCCCCCGTGTGGAGGGTGAAAAACTGTTTTTT	CASSPRVEGEKLFF
TRBV14	-	-	16	TRBJ2-2	TGTGCCAGCACCCCACGGGGGGCCCTGGGGACCGGGGAGCTGTTTTTT	CASTPRGALGTGELFF
TRBV7-8	-	-	20	TRBJ2-6	TGTGCCAGCAGCCCCCAGAACACAGGGCTGCTGAGCTCTGGGGCCAACGTCCTGACTTTC	CASSPQNTGLLSSGANVLTF
TRBV28	-	once	15	TRBJ1-1	TGTGCCAGCAGTCGTCGGGGGGCGGTGAACACTGAAGCTTTCTTT	CASSRRGAVNTEAFF
TRBV5-1	TRBD2	-	16	TRBJ2-3	TGCGCCAGCAGCTTTAGCGGGAGGGCGGGCACAGATACGCAGTATTTT	CASSFSGRAGTDTQYF
TRBV5-4	-	-	11	TRBJ2-7	TGTGCCAGCAGTGGGAGTTACGAGCAGTACTTC	CASSGSYEQYF
TRBV18	TRBD1	-	15	TRBJ2-1	TGTGCCAGCTCACCGGGACAGAGCTCCTACAATGAGCAGTTCTTC	CASSPGQSSYNEQFF
TRBV27	TRBD2	-	15	TRBJ2-1	TGTGCCAGCAGCCTGACTAGCGGGAGGCTGAGTGAGCAGTTCTTC	CASSLTSGRLSEQFF
TRBV27	TRBD2	-	17	TRBJ2-7	TGTGCCAGCACACAGCCCGGGACTAGCGGGAGAGCCTACGAGCAGTACTTC	CASTQPGTSGRAYEQYF
TRBV19	TRBD1	-	13	TRBJ1-5	TGTGCCAGTAGGGACAGGGGTGTTCAGCCCCAGCATTTT	CASRDRGVQPQHF
TRBV11-3	TRBD1	-	14	TRBJ1-1	TGTGCCAGCAGCAAGACAGGGGGCAACACTGAAGCTTTCTTT	CASSKTGGNTEAFF